The clone carrying this T cell receptor (beta chain) was seen more than once but under ten times. The antigen remains undetermined. Expressed TCRB transcripts were sequenced, since all the RNA that had been isolated was reverse transcribed. Sequenced by immunoSEQ multiplex PCR; TCRdb stores in-frame clones only, minus some. This table holds about 130,000 clones, 7% to 10% found once. The CDR3 runs 18 residues. The ends lost 0 bases at V and 8 bases at J; junction bases unmatched: 11. Germline lookup yields CDR1 SGHDN and CDR2 FVKESK. This entry is derived from a study of beta chain features in type 1 diabetes. Study overall: Patients shared similar age, gender and cell yields with healthy donors.

Study conclusions and caveats: The study found moderately but significantly shorter TCRB CDR3s in all four CD4+ subsets of Type 1 diabetes patients. A PCR bias possibly favoring shorter templates would apply equally to patients and controls.

This clonotype was sampled from a man aged 18 to 30 in good health. The source material was central memory CD4+ T cells from blood. The chain uses TRBV14 and TRBJ2-1, with 12 bases lining up with TRBD1. This CDR3 reads CASSQDPFGTGGFYEQFF. The CDR3 DNA reads as TGTGCCAGCAGCCAAGATCCTTTCGGGACAGGGGGCTTTTATGAGCAGTTCTTC.